One sample yielded the 11 T cell receptor beta chains listed below, sequenced in a study of control samples from healthy donors and cancer patients. TCRdb's copy holds only in-frame clones and misses some; the assay was immunoSEQ multiplex PCR. The data show about 84,000 clones, approximately 82% seen once. The material sequenced was PBMCs. The source of these receptors is a man aged 60 to 75 with head and neck cancer.

The rearrangement joins TRBV11-2 to TRBJ2-4; D is undetermined. V shed 3 bases and J shed 5 bases, with 8 bases lying between them. The CDR3 has 13 amino acids. Germline assignment: CDR1 SGHAT and CDR2 FQNNGV. The CDR3 region is CASSLGIQNIQYF. The CDR3 DNA is TGTGCCAGCAGCTTGGGTATCCAAAACATTCAGTACTTC.

The chain uses TRBV18 and TRBJ1-2; D gene ambiguous. Deletions cut 0 bases from V and 0 bases from J, with 8 bases between. The CDR3 extends over 15 amino acids. Germline CDR1 is KGHSH and CDR2 is LQKENI. The CDR3 spells CASSPPGRTNYGYTF. The CDR3 DNA reads TGTGCCAGCTCACCACCTGGGAGGACTAACTATGGCTACACCTTC. The full variable domain, completed using reference TRBV18 and TRBJ1-2, is NAGVMQNPRHLVRRRGQEARLRCSPMKGHSHVYWYRQLPEEGLKFMVYLQKENIIDESGMPKERFSAEFPKEGPSILRIQQVVRGDSAAYFCASSPPGRTNYGYTFGSGTRLTVV.

The V gene is TRBV2, the J gene TRBJ2-7; D possibly corresponds to TRBD1 (5 bases). V dropped 3 bases and J dropped 3 bases, with 9 bases sitting between them. This CDR3 contains 13 residues. Germline loops: CDR1 SNHLY, CDR2 FYNNEI. The CDR3 DNA reads as TGTGCCAGCAGTGATTCCAGGGACTACGAGCAGTACTTC. Protein product: CASSDSRDYEQYF. The full variable domain, in which reference TRBV2 and TRBJ2-7 provide the parts outside the CDR3, is EPEVTQTPSHQVTQMGQEVILRCVPISNHLYFYWYRQILGQKVEFLVSFYNNEISEKSEIFDDQFSVERPDGSNFTLKIRSTKLEDSAMYFCASSDSRDYEQYFGPGTRLTVT.

This clone was detected once. V usage is TRBV9 and J usage is TRBJ2-7, with D possibly matching TRBD2 (6 bases). The germline V gene encodes CDR1 SGDLS and CDR2 YYNGEE. This CDR3 is built from 15 residues. V lost 0 bases, J lost 5 bases, and 15 bases lay in between. The CDR3 loop reads CASSVGAIRGDEQYF. The CDR3 bases are TGTGCCAGCAGCGTAGGGGCAATCCGCGGGGACGAGCAGTACTTC.

This chain uses TRBV28 with TRBJ1-5; TRBD1 matches 9 bases. Germline V gives CDR1 MDHEN, CDR2 SYDVKM. The CDR3 loop spans 18 amino acids. J was trimmed by 0 bases and V by 5 bases; bases with no gene match: 11. The CDR3 protein is CASSNRDRDYYSNQPQHF. As DNA, the CDR3 is TGTGCCAGCAGTAACCGGGACAGGGATTATTATAGCAATCAGCCCCAGCATTTT.

The CDR3 region has the DNA TGTGCCAGCAGCTTGGACAGGGGTTTTGGCTACACCTTC. This sequence encodes CASSLDRGFGYTF. The chain joins TRBV7-9 to TRBJ1-2, with 9 nucleotides matching TRBD1. Trimming at V came to 3 bases and at J to 7 bases, leaving 3 bases not matched to a gene. Germline loops: CDR1 SEHNR, CDR2 FQNEAQ (reference sequence). The CDR3 has 13 amino acids.

This clone has just one count. This chain links TRBV6-1 with TRBJ2-1; D unresolved. The germline gives CDR1 MNHNS, CDR2 SASEGT. The ends were cut back, 3 bases at V and 3 bases at J, with 9 bases in the middle. The CDR3 sequence is 14 residues long. CDR3 sequence (DNA): TGTGCCAGCAGTGATGTGGGGTACTACAATGAGCAGTTCTTC. Protein product: CASSDVGYYNEQFF.

V is TRBV4-1 and J is TRBJ1-5; D is unclear. Trimming took 1 base from V and 2 from J, leaving 12 bases between them. Germline V lookup: CDR1 MGHRA, CDR2 YSYEKL. The CDR3 length is 16 residues. CDR3 sequence reads: CASSQGWARGNQPQHF. In DNA, the CDR3 is TGCGCCAGCAGCCAAGGGTGGGCGAGGGGCAATCAGCCCCAGCATTTT.

The chain joins TRBV21-1 to TRBJ2-7; the table's D call TRBD2 went unverified against the DNA. TRBV21-1 is assigned pseudogene status. The CDR3 loop spans 16 amino acids. CDR3 protein: CASSKGPSGGTYEQYF. CDR3 DNA sequence: TGTGCCAGCAGCAAAGGGCCTAGCGGGGGAACCTACGAGCAGTACTTC.

The CDR3: CASSGTSGNYEQYF. The CDR3 DNA reads as TGTGCCAGCAGCGGGACTAGCGGGAACTACGAGCAGTACTTC. This chain joins TRBV6-6 and TRBJ2-7; 13 bases line up with TRBD2. With V trimmed by 6 bases and J by 3 bases, 2 bases remained unmatched. The CDR3 contains 14 residues. CDR1 is MNHNY and CDR2 is SVGAGI in the germline V gene (reference sequence).

This clone was observed a few times. The chain employs TRBV18 and TRBJ1-4; 8 nucleotides align to TRBD1. This CDR3 contains 14 residues. Trimming removed 6 bases from V and 5 bases from J; junction bases left unmatched: 5. Germline CDR1 KGHSH, CDR2 LQKENI. CDR3 sequence reads: CASSLDRVNEKLFF. In DNA, the CDR3 is TGTGCCAGCTCGTTGGACAGGGTAAATGAAAAACTGTTTTTT.